Listed below are T cell receptor beta chains from one sample, sequenced in a study of T cells in Graves' hyperthyroidism and ophthalmopathy. Each CDR3 protein gets one entry after TCRdb re-called the multiplex PCR reads with MiXCR. Here the sample spans just under 750,000 distinct CDR3 sequences, 35% being singletons. The sample consisted of blood. Every receptor here comes from a woman aged 35 to 49 with Graves' hyperthyroidism. The CDR3 runs from the conserved cysteine through the conserved F or W. Each record gives: D gene, clone size, J gene, V gene, CDR3 DNA, CDR3 protein. A D gene is named only where the DNA matches it firmly. Not all rows give a size; the values are once, few, many and, for expanded clones, a class.

- once TRBJ2-3 TRBV18 TGTGCCAGCTCACCCAACTGGTCCGGTAGCGATACGCAGTATTTT CASSPNWSGSDTQYF
TRBD1 - TRBJ1-1 TRBV5-8 TGTGCCAGCAGCTCCCGGGACAGGGGATTATTGGACACTGAAGCTTTCTTT CASSSRDRGLLDTEAFF
- few TRBJ2-5 TRBV11-2 TGTGCCAGTAATGGACTTTTCGGAGAGACCCAGTACTTC CASNGLFGETQYF
- - TRBJ2-6 TRBV6-1 TGTGCCAGCGGCGCGACCGACGGGGCCAACGTCCTGACTTTC CASGATDGANVLTF
- few TRBJ1-1 TRBV7-4 TGTGCCAGCAGCTTTAAGTCTGGGGCTTTCTTT CASSFKSGAFF
- few TRBJ1-2 TRBV10-3 TGTGCCAGCAGTGAAAGAAGGGAGTATGGCTACACCTTC CASSERREYGYTF
TRBD1 - TRBJ2-3 TRBV10-3 TGTGCCATCAGAGGACAACAGGGGACAGATACGCAGTATTTT CAIRGQQGTDTQYF
- - TRBJ1-1 TRBV30 TGTGCCTGTTACCGCACAGGGAAGATCACTGAAGCTTTCTTT CACYRTGKITEAFF
- many TRBJ1-1 TRBV4-3 TGCGCCAGCAGCCAAGCGGCGGTGGGCACTGAAGCTTTCTTT CASSQAAVGTEAFF
- - TRBJ2-7 TRBV7-2 TGTGCCAGCAGCCCCGGGTGGAGCTCCTACGAGCAGTACTTC CASSPGWSSYEQYF
- many TRBJ1-3 TRBV7-2 TGTGCCAGCAGCCCCACCTTCACTGGAAACACCATATATTTT CASSPTFTGNTIYF
TRBD1 - TRBJ1-2 TRBV25-1 TGTGCCAGCAGTGAAGGGCCGCCGGGACAGGGATTGCATGGCTACACCTTC CASSEGPPGQGLHGYTF
TRBD1 - TRBJ2-7 TRBV2 TGTGCCAGCAGAGAGACAGGGGGCGCAAAATCCTACGAGCAGTACTTC CASRETGGAKSYEQYF
- few TRBJ2-2 TRBV7-9 TGCGCCAGCAGCCAAGCCGAGGGGATGGGGTCCGGGGAGCTGTTTTTT CASSQAEGMGSGELFF
- - TRBJ2-7 TRBV7-2 TGTGCCAGCAACCCCGGGACCACCTACGAGCAGTACTTC CASNPGTTYEQYF
TRBD1 once TRBJ1-5 TRBV27 TGTGCCAGCAGTTTATCGACAGGGGCTAACAATCAGCCCCAGCATTTT CASSLSTGANNQPQHF
- many TRBJ1-2 TRBV7-9 TGTGCCAGCAGCCCTACTGATTATGGCTACACCTTC CASSPTDYGYTF